The entry that follows covers one T cell receptor beta chain sequence. This record belongs to a study of OX40 agonist ivuxolimab in advanced cancers. Profiled with immunoSEQ multiplex PCR; TCRdb holds only in-frame clones, not every one. The data contain some 70,000 clones, 75% to 90% of them seen just once; the ten biggest clones take up approximately 2.8%. Trimming cost V 1 base and J 5 bases, with 17 bases left between them. Germline V gives CDR1 SGHNT, CDR2 YENEEA. CDR3 length equals 16 residues. This chain uses TRBV11-3 with TRBJ2-5, with D tentatively TRBD1 (6 bases). Sample: CD4+ or CD8+ T cells sorted from blood, taken in a trial of the OX40 agonist ivuxolimab. The TCR comes from an adult with an advanced solid tumor such as melanoma, head and neck, liver or kidney cancer. The CDR3 DNA reads TGTGCCAGCAGCTTAGGCGTACTTGGGGGCTCGGAGACCCAGTACTTC. Protein: CASSLGVLGGSETQYF.